The 7 T cell receptor beta chains given below trace back to one sample, sequenced in a study of T cells in Graves' hyperthyroidism and ophthalmopathy. Using RNA transcripts as the source, TCR beta CDR3 regions were amplified. The HTBI primer set was used in a first-round RT-PCR of the TCR CDR3. From the multiplex PCR reads, TCRdb called clonotypes with MiXCR, one entry per CDR3 protein. This sample has approximately 430,000 distinct CDR3 sequences, with 15% to 17% found just once. Sequenced sample: blood. The source is a woman aged 18-35 years with Graves' hyperthyroidism.

As concerns this clonotype: One end of the junction fails to match germline, which may point to a read error. The V gene is TRBV20-1, the J gene TRBJ1-6; D gene unclear. Germline assignment: CDR1 DFQATT and CDR2 SNEGSKA (reference sequence). CDR3 size: 16 residues. CDR3 DNA sequence: TGCAGTGCCAGAGCGGGGAAGAGCTCCTATAATTCACCCCTCCACTTT. As protein: CSARAGKSSYNSPLHF.

The table lists this clonotype with many counts. The chain recombines TRBV28 with TRBJ2-7, with 8 positions matching TRBD1. CDR3 length: 15 residues. V dropped 4 bases and J dropped 6; count of bases not matched to a gene: 11. The V gene's germline CDR1 is MDHEN and CDR2 SYDVKM. DNA of the CDR3: TGTGCCAGCAGTTCCCAGGGGGCTATGAGAGTCGAGCAGTACTTC. Translated, it gives CASSSQGAMRVEQYF.

The chain joins TRBV12-3 or TRBV12-4 to TRBJ2-1; 10 nucleotides align to TRBD1. The ends lost 5 bases at V and 9 bases at J; junction bases unmatched: 13. The CDR3 sequence is 16 residues long. CDR3 DNA: TGTGCCAGCAGTGAATCGGGGGGGACAGGGGACAGTGAGCAGTTCTTC. Its translation is CASSESGGTGDSEQFF.

The chain links TRBV12-5 to TRBJ2-1; TRBD2 matches at 9 bases. Germline V gives CDR1 LGHNT, CDR2 FRNRAP. The CDR3 is made up of 14 amino acids. V gave up 3 bases and J gave up 7 bases; unmatched junction bases: 4. CDR3 loop: CASGFSGSGNEQFF. In nucleotides, the CDR3 is TGTGCTAGTGGTTTTAGCGGGAGTGGGAATGAGCAGTTCTTC.

This clonotype was counted many times. As DNA, the CDR3 is TGTGCCAGCAGGTCTAGCGCCGCGAACACCGGGGAGCTGTTTTTT. This encodes CASRSSAANTGELFF. The V call is TRBV2, the J call TRBJ2-2; TRBD2 might be the D (6 bases). This CDR3 contains 15 residues. V was pared by 6 bases and J by 0 bases, with 11 bases between. CDR1 and CDR2 from the germline V gene are SNHLY and FYNNEI.

There are many counts of this clonotype. V and J are TRBV6-6 and TRBJ2-1; D is perhaps TRBD1 (6 bases). The CDR3 is made up of 17 amino acids. V lost 0 bases, J lost 4 bases, and 16 bases lay in between. CDR1 MNHNY and CDR2 SVGAGI come from the germline V gene (reference sequence). CDR3 sequence: CASSYSLVAGDYNEQFF. DNA of the CDR3: TGTGCCAGCAGTTACTCCTTGGTGGCAGGGGATTACAATGAGCAGTTCTTC.

This clonotype came up many times. The chain recombines TRBV10-3 with TRBJ1-6; 9 bases map to TRBD1. With 9 bases clipped from V and 10 bases from J, the junction kept 7 bases outside the gene matches. From germline, CDR1 is ENHRY and CDR2 SYGVKD. CDR3 size: 13 residues. DNA for the CDR3: TGTGCCATGAGGGACAGGGAAGGCTCACCCCTCCACTTT. Protein sequence: CAMRDREGSPLHF.